The rows below give T cell receptor beta chains drawn from one sample of a study of shared clonotypes between healthy human individuals. Clones were read by immunoSEQ multiplex PCR, and TCRdb kept only the in-frame ones, dropping some. The sample has around 940,000 clones; over 60% are singletons. What was sequenced was memory CD4+ T cells sorted from blood. These receptors were obtained from a man in his late teens or twenties in good health. Each CDR3 is given with its conserved first and last residue. The D gene is left open where the match is weak. Clone size is stated in some rows and not others, as once, few, many or a class when expanded.

CDR3 protein: CSVDLPGGQYF
CDR3 DNA: TGCAGCGTTGATCTTCCCGGTGGGCAGTACTTC
V gene: TRBV29-1
D gene: .
clone size: .
J gene: TRBJ2-7

CDR3 protein: CASSSPGQGESGYTF
CDR3 DNA: TGTGCCAGCAGCTCACCGGGACAGGGTGAAAGCGGCTACACCTTC
V gene: TRBV5-4
D gene: TRBD1
clone size: once
J gene: TRBJ1-2

CDR3 protein: CASSQVNTGELFF
CDR3 DNA: TGTGCCAGTAGCCAGGTTAACACCGGGGAGCTGTTTTTT
V gene: TRBV19
D gene: .
clone size: .
J gene: TRBJ2-2

CDR3 protein: CASSYRETQYF
CDR3 DNA: TGTGCCAGCAGTTACCGTGAGACCCAGTACTTC
V gene: TRBV6-5
D gene: .
clone size: .
J gene: TRBJ2-5

CDR3 protein: CASSLEFIGETQYF
CDR3 DNA: TGCGCCAGCAGCCTGGAGTTCATCGGAGAGACCCAGTACTTC
V gene: TRBV5-1
D gene: .
clone size: .
J gene: TRBJ2-5

CDR3 protein: CASSNPGQRAETQYF
CDR3 DNA: TGTGCCAGCAGCAATCCGGGACAGCGGGCGGAGACCCAGTACTTC
V gene: TRBV21-1
D gene: .
clone size: once
J gene: TRBJ2-5

CDR3 protein: CASPRTEYTEAFF
CDR3 DNA: TGTGCCAGCCCCCGGACGGAGTACACTGAAGCTTTCTTT
V gene: TRBV7-9
D gene: .
clone size: .
J gene: TRBJ1-1

CDR3 protein: CASSLRQGGSQPQHF
CDR3 DNA: TGTGCCAGCAGCTTACGGCAGGGAGGGAGTCAGCCCCAGCATTTT
V gene: TRBV7-2
D gene: .
clone size: few
J gene: TRBJ1-5

CDR3 protein: CSAVLAGEKYF
CDR3 DNA: TGCAGTGCAGTACTAGCGGGAGAAAAGTATTTT
V gene: TRBV20-1
D gene: TRBD2
clone size: .
J gene: TRBJ2-3

CDR3 protein: CASSPLRRTGDIGTGELFF
CDR3 DNA: TGTGCCAGCAGCCCACTTAGAAGGACAGGGGACATTGGCACCGGGGAGCTGTTTTTT
V gene: TRBV11-2
D gene: TRBD1
clone size: .
J gene: TRBJ2-2

CDR3 protein: CASSAGGTAITGELFF
CDR3 DNA: TGCGCCAGCAGCGCAGGAGGAACAGCTATCACCGGGGAGCTGTTTTTT
V gene: TRBV5-1
D gene: .
clone size: .
J gene: TRBJ2-2

CDR3 protein: CASSVQGNEQFF
CDR3 DNA: TGTGCCAGCAGCGTTCAGGGCAATGAGCAGTTCTTC
V gene: TRBV11-3
D gene: .
clone size: .
J gene: TRBJ2-1

CDR3 protein: CASSSTRDGTTNEKLFF
CDR3 DNA: TGTGCCAGCAGCTCAACCCGGGACGGGACAACTAATGAAAAACTGTTTTTT
V gene: TRBV7-9
D gene: .
clone size: .
J gene: TRBJ1-4

CDR3 protein: CASSQDRWTSLTGELFF
CDR3 DNA: TGTGCCAGCAGCCAAGATCGGTGGACTAGTCTCACCGGGGAGCTGTTTTTT
V gene: TRBV4-2
D gene: TRBD2
clone size: .
J gene: TRBJ2-2

CDR3 protein: CASSVGTRNEQYF
CDR3 DNA: TGCGCCAGCAGTGTTGGGACGAGGAACGAGCAGTACTTC
V gene: TRBV10-1
D gene: .
clone size: few
J gene: TRBJ2-7

CDR3 protein: CATSRVNHILFF
CDR3 DNA: TGTGCCACCAGCAGAGTTAATCATATACTGTTTTTT
V gene: TRBV15
D gene: .
clone size: .
J gene: TRBJ1-4

CDR3 protein: CAWSSLAGQYF
CDR3 DNA: TGTGCCTGGAGTTCCCTAGCGGGGCAGTACTTC
V gene: TRBV30
D gene: TRBD2
clone size: .
J gene: TRBJ2-7

CDR3 protein: CASSIGLAIRNEQFF
CDR3 DNA: TGTGCCAGTAGTATAGGTTTGGCAATTCGGAATGAGCAGTTCTTC
V gene: TRBV19
D gene: .
clone size: .
J gene: TRBJ2-1

CDR3 protein: CASSSHDYGYTF
CDR3 DNA: TGCGCCAGCAGCTCCCATGACTATGGCTACACCTTC
V gene: TRBV5-1
D gene: .
clone size: .
J gene: TRBJ1-2

CDR3 protein: CASSKTFRGNTGELFF
CDR3 DNA: TGTGCCAGCAGCAAGACTTTCAGGGGGAACACCGGGGAGCTGTTTTTT
V gene: TRBV5-6
D gene: .
clone size: few
J gene: TRBJ2-2

CDR3 protein: CASRDSREGEQYF
CDR3 DNA: TGCGCCAGCAGAGATTCCAGGGAGGGGGAGCAGTACTTC
V gene: TRBV5-1
D gene: TRBD2
clone size: .
J gene: TRBJ2-7

CDR3 protein: CASSYSVGQPQHF
CDR3 DNA: TGTGCCAGCAGTTACTCAGTGGGCCAGCCCCAGCATTTT
V gene: TRBV6-6
D gene: .
clone size: .
J gene: TRBJ1-5

CDR3 protein: CASSENRYFLMNTEAFF
CDR3 DNA: TGCGCCAGCAGTGAGAACAGGTATTTCCTCATGAACACTGAAGCTTTCTTT
V gene: TRBV10-1
D gene: .
clone size: .
J gene: TRBJ1-1

CDR3 protein: CSWGVLGNTGELFF
CDR3 DNA: TGCAGTTGGGGGGTGTTGGGGAACACCGGGGAGCTGTTTTTT
V gene: TRBV29-1
D gene: .
clone size: few
J gene: TRBJ2-2

CDR3 protein: CASSSDRGRGNTIYF
CDR3 DNA: TGTGCCAGCAGCTCTGACAGGGGTCGTGGAAACACCATATATTTT
V gene: TRBV7-2
D gene: TRBD1
clone size: .
J gene: TRBJ1-3

CDR3 protein: CASSQGGTQYF
CDR3 DNA: TGTGCCAGCAGCCAAGGGGGTACGCAGTATTTT
V gene: TRBV4-2
D gene: .
clone size: .
J gene: TRBJ2-3

CDR3 protein: CASSLWGGNTIYF
CDR3 DNA: TGTGCCAGCAGTTTATGGGGGGGAAACACCATATATTTT
V gene: TRBV28
D gene: .
clone size: few
J gene: TRBJ1-3

CDR3 protein: CSVLPGTNSYEQYF
CDR3 DNA: TGCAGCGTCCTCCCGGGGACTAATTCCTACGAGCAGTACTTC
V gene: TRBV29-1
D gene: TRBD2
clone size: .
J gene: TRBJ2-7

CDR3 protein: CASSSPRGDTEAFF
CDR3 DNA: TGTGCCAGCAGTTCCCCCCGGGGGGACACTGAAGCTTTCTTT
V gene: TRBV27
D gene: .
clone size: .
J gene: TRBJ1-1

CDR3 protein: CASRPSGGNQPQHF
CDR3 DNA: TGTGCCAGCAGGCCTTCAGGGGGCAATCAGCCCCAGCATTTT
V gene: TRBV6-1
D gene: .
clone size: .
J gene: TRBJ1-5

CDR3 protein: CASSLGQGRAEAFF
CDR3 DNA: TGTGCCAGCAGCTTGGGACAGGGGAGGGCTGAAGCTTTCTTT
V gene: TRBV7-9
D gene: TRBD1
clone size: .
J gene: TRBJ1-1